This entry lists 8 T cell receptor beta chains sequenced from one sample in a study of blood T cell repertoires in COVID-19. Assay used: immunoSEQ multiplex PCR; TCRdb lists only in-frame clones, some missing. The sample shows under 200,000 clones, about 88% of them seen only once. The sequenced material came from peripheral blood. Receptor source: a man between 18 and 29 years old with acute or convalescent COVID-19.

This sequence joins TRBV18 and TRBJ2-3; 8 nucleotides agree with TRBD2. V gave up 6 bases and J gave up 5 bases; unmatched junction bases: 7. The CDR3 is 14 residues long. Germline loops: CDR1 KGHSH, CDR2 LQKENI. The CDR3 loop reads CASSDGGAIDTQYF. The CDR3 DNA reads TGTGCCAGCTCTGACGGGGGGGCTATAGATACGCAGTATTTT.

V gene TRBV21-1 combines with J gene TRBJ1-1; the table names TRBD1, a call not compared with the DNA. TRBV21-1 counts as a pseudogene. This CDR3 is 15 amino acids long. The CDR3 coding sequence is TGTGCCAGCACCTCCGGGACAGGGAGAGGTACTGAAGCTTTCTTT. Encoded protein: CASTSGTGRGTEAFF.

The genes are TRBV9 and TRBJ1-2, with D possibly matching TRBD1 (6 bases). The CDR3 contains 15 residues. Trimming took off 0 bases at V and 1 base at J, with 10 bases between the two ends. Germline loops: CDR1 SGDLS, CDR2 YYNGEE. DNA for the CDR3: TGTGCCAGCAGCGTAGCTGCACAGGGTAACTATGGCTACACCTTC. Translated, it gives CASSVAAQGNYGYTF.

V is TRBV5-4 and J is TRBJ2-7, with D tentatively TRBD2 (6 bases). Germline values: CDR1 SGHNT, CDR2 YYREEE (reference sequence). The length of the CDR3 is 13 residues. V lost 4 bases and J 5 bases, leaving 13 bases between the germline ends. The CDR3 coding sequence is TGTGCCAGCAGCGGAGGGACCTATGACGAGCAGTACTTC. Its translation: CASSGGTYDEQYF.

The chain joins TRBV6-5 to TRBJ1-2; D call uncertain. The CDR3 loop spans 15 amino acids. CDR1 and CDR2 from the germline V gene are MNHEY and SVGAGI. V lost 0 bases to trimming and J lost 8 bases, with 16 bases between them. CDR3 in amino acids: CASSYSISKIEGYTF. The CDR3 coding sequence is TGTGCCAGCAGTTACTCAATTTCCAAAATTGAGGGCTACACCTTC.

The CDR3 DNA is TGTGCCAGCAGCTCTCCCGTTGGGGAGATGAACACTGAAGCTTTCTTT. It translates to CASSSPVGEMNTEAFF. The gene calls are TRBV7-9 and TRBJ1-1; D is ambiguous. V was cut by 4 bases and J by 0 bases, with 15 bases left in between. Germline CDR1 is SEHNR and CDR2 is FQNEAQ (reference sequence). The CDR3 covers 16 residues.

The V gene is TRBV5-1, the J gene TRBJ2-3, with 11 bases aligning to TRBD1. The CDR3 runs to 16 residues. V lost 4 bases to trimming and J lost 4 bases; unmatched junction nucleotides: 8. Germline lookup yields CDR1 SGHRS and CDR2 YFSETQ. CDR3 DNA: TGCGCCAGCAGCAGGCCGGGACAGGGGGTCGCAGATACGCAGTATTTT. It yields the protein CASSRPGQGVADTQYF. The full variable domain, rest sourced from reference TRBV5-1 and TRBJ2-3, is KAGVTQTPRYLIKTRGQQVTLSCSPISGHRSVSWYQQTPGQGLQFLFEYFSETQRNKGNFPGRFSGRQFSNSRSEMNVSTLELGDSALYLCASSRPGQGVADTQYFGPGTRLTVL.

The chain combines TRBV5-6 with TRBJ1-6; D remains ambiguous. V lost 9 bases and J 10 bases, leaving 20 bases between the germline ends. This CDR3 has 14 amino acids. Germline V CDR1 and CDR2: SGHDT, YYEEEE. This CDR3 reads CATGIRGVGSPLHF. The CDR3 DNA reads TGTGCCACCGGGATCCGGGGTGTAGGCTCACCCCTCCACTTT. Together with reference TRBV5-6 and TRBJ1-6, the CDR3 gives the full variable domain: DAGVTQSPTHLIKTRGQQVTLRCSPKSGHDTVSWYQQALGQGPQFIFQYYEEEERQRGNFPDRFSGHQFPNYSSELNVNALLLGDSALYLCATGIRGVGSPLHFGNGTRLTVT.